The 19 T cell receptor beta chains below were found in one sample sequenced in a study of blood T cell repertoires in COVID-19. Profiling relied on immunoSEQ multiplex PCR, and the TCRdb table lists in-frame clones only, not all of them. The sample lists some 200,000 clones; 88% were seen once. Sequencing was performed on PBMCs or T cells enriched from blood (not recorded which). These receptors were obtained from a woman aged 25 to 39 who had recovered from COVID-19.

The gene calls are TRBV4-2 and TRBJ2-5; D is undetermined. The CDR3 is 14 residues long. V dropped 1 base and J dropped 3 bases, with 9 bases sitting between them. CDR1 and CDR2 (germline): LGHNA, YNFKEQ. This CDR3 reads CASSQGLVEETQYF. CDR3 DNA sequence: TGTGCCAGCAGCCAAGGGTTGGTAGAAGAGACCCAGTACTTC.

The CDR3 protein is CASSPGDTNEKLFF. The CDR3, as DNA: TGCGCCAGCAGCCCGGGTGATACTAATGAAAAACTGTTTTTT. The chain has TRBV5-1 and TRBJ1-4; D unresolved. The germline V gene encodes CDR1 SGHRS and CDR2 YFSETQ. Trimming cost V 4 bases and J 2 bases, with 9 bases left between them. CDR3 size: 14 residues.

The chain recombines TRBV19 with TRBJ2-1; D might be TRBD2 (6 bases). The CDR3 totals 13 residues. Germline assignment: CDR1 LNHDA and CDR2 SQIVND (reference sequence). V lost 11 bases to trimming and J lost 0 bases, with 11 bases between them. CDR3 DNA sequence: TGTGCCGCGGGGAGAAGCTCCTACAATGAGCAGTTCTTC. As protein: CAAGRSSYNEQFF.

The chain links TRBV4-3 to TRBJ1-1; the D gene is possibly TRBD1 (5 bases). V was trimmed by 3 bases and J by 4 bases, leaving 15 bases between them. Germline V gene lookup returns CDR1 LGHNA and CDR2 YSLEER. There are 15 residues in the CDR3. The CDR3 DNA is TGCGCCAGCAGCCAGGATCGGACCGGGGGCACTGAAGCTTTCTTT. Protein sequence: CASSQDRTGGTEAFF.

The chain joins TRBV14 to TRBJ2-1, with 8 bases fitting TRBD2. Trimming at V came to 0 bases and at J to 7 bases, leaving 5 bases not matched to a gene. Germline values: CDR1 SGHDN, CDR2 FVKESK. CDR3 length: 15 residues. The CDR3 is CASSQEDGGVNEQFF. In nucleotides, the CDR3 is TGTGCCAGCAGCCAAGAGGACGGGGGGGTAAATGAGCAGTTCTTC.

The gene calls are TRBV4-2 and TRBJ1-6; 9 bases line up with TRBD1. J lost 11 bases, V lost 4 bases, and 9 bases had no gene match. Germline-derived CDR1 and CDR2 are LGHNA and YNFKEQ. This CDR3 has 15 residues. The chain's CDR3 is CASSPPADRGTPLHF. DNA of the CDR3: TGTGCCAGCAGCCCGCCGGCGGACAGGGGTACACCCCTCCACTTT.

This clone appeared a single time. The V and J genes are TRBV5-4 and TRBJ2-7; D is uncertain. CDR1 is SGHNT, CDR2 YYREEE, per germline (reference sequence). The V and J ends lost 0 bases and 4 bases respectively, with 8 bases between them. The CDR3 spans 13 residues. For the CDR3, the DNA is TGTGCCAGCAGCTTGGGCCCCGGGTACGAGCAGTACTTC. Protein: CASSLGPGYEQYF.

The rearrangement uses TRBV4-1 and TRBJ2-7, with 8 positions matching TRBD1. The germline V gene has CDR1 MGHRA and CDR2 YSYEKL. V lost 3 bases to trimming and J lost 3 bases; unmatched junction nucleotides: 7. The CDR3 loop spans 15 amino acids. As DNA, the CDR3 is TGCGCCAGCAGCCAGAAGACGGACAGGGACTACGAGCAGTACTTC. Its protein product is CASSQKTDRDYEQYF.

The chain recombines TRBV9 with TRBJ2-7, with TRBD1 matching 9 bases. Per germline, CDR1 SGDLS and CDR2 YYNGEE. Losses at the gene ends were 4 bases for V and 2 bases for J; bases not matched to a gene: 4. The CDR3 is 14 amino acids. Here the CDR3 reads CASSPRTGAYEQYF. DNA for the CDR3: TGTGCCAGCAGCCCCCGGACAGGGGCCTACGAGCAGTACTTC.

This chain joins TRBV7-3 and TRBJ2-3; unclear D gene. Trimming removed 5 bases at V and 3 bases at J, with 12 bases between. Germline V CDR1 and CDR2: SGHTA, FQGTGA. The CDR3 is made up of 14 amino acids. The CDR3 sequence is CASSRRTVTDTQYF. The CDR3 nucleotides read TGTGCCAGCAGCCGACGAACAGTGACAGATACGCAGTATTTT.

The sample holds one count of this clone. The CDR3 region has the DNA TGTGCCAGCAGCGAAGGGGTGGGCGGGGTTGAACAGCCCCAGCATTTT. The encoded protein is CASSEGVGGVEQPQHF. The chain links TRBV4-2 to TRBJ1-5; D is perhaps TRBD1 (5 bases). This CDR3 is 16 amino acids long. V lost 5 bases, J lost 7 bases, and 21 bases lay in between. CDR1 is LGHNA, CDR2 YNFKEQ, per germline.

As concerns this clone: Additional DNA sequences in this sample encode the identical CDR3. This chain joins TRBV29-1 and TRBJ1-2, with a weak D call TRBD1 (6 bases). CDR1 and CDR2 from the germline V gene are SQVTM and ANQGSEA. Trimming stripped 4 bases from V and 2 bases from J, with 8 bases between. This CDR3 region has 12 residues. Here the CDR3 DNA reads TGCAGCGTTGGGACAGTCAACTATGGCTACACCTTC. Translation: CSVGTVNYGYTF. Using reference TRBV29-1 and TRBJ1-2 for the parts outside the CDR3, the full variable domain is SAVISQKPSRDICQRGTSLTIQCQVDSQVTMMFWYRQQPGQSLTLIATANQGSEATYESGFVIDKFPISRPNLTFSTLTVSNMSPEDSSIYLCSVGTVNYGYTFGSGTRLTVV.

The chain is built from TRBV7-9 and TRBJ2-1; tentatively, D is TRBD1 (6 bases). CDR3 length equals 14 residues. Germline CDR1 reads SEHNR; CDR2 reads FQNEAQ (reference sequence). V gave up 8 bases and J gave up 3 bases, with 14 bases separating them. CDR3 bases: TGTGCCAGCGTAACAGGGACAATCTACAATGAGCAGTTCTTC. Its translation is CASVTGTIYNEQFF.

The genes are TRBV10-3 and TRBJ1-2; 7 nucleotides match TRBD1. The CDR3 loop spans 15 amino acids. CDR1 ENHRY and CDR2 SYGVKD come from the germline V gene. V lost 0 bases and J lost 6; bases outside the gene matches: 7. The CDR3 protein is CAISESGGALNGYTF. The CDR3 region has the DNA TGTGCCATCAGTGAGTCAGGGGGCGCTTTGAATGGCTACACCTTC.

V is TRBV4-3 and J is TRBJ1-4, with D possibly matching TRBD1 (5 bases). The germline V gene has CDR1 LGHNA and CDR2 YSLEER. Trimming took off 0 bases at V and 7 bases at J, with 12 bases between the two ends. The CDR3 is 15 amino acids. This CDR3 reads CASSQDGGVGEKLFF. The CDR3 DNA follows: TGCGCCAGCAGCCAAGATGGAGGGGTGGGTGAAAAACTGTTTTTT.

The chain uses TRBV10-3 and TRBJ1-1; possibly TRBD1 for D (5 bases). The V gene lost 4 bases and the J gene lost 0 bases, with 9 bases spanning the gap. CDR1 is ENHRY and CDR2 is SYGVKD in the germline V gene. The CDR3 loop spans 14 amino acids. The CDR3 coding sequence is TGTGCCATCAGTGGGGGGGGAATGAACACTGAAGCTTTCTTT. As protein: CAISGGGMNTEAFF.

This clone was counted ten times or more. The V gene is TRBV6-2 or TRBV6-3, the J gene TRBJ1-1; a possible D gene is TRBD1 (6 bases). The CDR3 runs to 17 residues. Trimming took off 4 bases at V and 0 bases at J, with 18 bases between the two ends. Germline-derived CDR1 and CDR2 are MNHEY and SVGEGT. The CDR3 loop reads CASSSHSRGSMNTEAFF. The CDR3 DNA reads TGTGCCAGCAGTTCCCACTCCAGGGGCTCCATGAACACTGAAGCTTTCTTT.

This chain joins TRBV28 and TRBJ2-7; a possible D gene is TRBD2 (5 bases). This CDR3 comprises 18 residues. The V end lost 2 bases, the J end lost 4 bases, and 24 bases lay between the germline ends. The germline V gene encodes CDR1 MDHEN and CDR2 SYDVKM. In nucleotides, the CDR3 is TGTGCCAGCAGTTTAAGGGATATAGGCTTCCAGGAGCGGTACGAGCAGTACTTC. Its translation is CASSLRDIGFQERYEQYF.

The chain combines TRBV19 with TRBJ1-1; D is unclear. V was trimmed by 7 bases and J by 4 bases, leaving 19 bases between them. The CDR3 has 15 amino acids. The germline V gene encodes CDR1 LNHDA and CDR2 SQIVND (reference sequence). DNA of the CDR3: TGTGCCAGTATCTGGAGTCCCCGGGAGGGCACTGAAGCTTTCTTT. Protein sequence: CASIWSPREGTEAFF.